A single sample gave rise to the 29 T cell receptor beta chains below, sequenced in a study of blood T cell repertoires in COVID-19. Clones were read by immunoSEQ multiplex PCR, and TCRdb kept only the in-frame ones, dropping some. The table has about 190,000 clones, about nine tenths seen once. Sample: peripheral blood. These TCRs come from a man under 40 with acute or convalescent COVID-19.

A few counts support this clone. This sequence joins TRBV7-8 and TRBJ2-7; TRBD2 might be the D (6 bases). V lost 1 base and J 4 bases, leaving 14 bases between the germline ends. The CDR3 loop spans 15 amino acids. CDR1 and CDR2 from the germline V gene are SGHVS and FQNEAQ. CDR3 in DNA: TGTGCCAGCAGCTTAGTTGGAGGGCTTGGGTACGAGCAGTACTTC. Amino acid sequence: CASSLVGGLGYEQYF.

The chain combines TRBV12-2 with TRBJ2-6; the table's D gene call, TRBD1, was not cross checked with the DNA. TRBV12-2 is shown as a pseudogene. The CDR3 contains 16 residues. CDR3 in DNA: TGTGCAAGTCGCGCGGGGACAGGGGCTGGGGCCAACGTCCTGACTTTC. Its protein is CASRAGTGAGANVLTF.

The rearrangement uses TRBV6-5 and TRBJ1-5, with 7 bases lining up with TRBD1. The CDR3 consists of 15 residues. The V gene's germline CDR1 is MNHEY and CDR2 SVGAGI. V lost 6 bases and J lost 3; bases outside the gene matches: 8. The CDR3 here is CASSPGTANNQPQHF. The CDR3 DNA is TGTGCCAGCAGCCCAGGGACAGCCAACAATCAGCCCCAGCATTTT.

The chain couples TRBV5-1 to TRBJ1-3; 11 bases agree with TRBD1. The V gene's germline CDR1 is SGHRS and CDR2 YFSETQ. This CDR3 has 17 residues. Germline trimming cut 4 bases from V and 3 bases from J; bases unmatched to any gene: 9. The CDR3 bases are TGCGCCAGCAGCCATACCGGGACAGGGGGAAATGGAAACACCATATATTTT. It yields the protein CASSHTGTGGNGNTIYF. Full variable domain (remainder filled in from reference TRBV5-1 and TRBJ1-3): KAGVTQTPRYLIKTRGQQVTLSCSPISGHRSVSWYQQTPGQGLQFLFEYFSETQRNKGNFPGRFSGRQFSNSRSEMNVSTLELGDSALYLCASSHTGTGGNGNTIYFGEGSWLTVV.

The chain employs TRBV28 and TRBJ1-1, with a tentative D call TRBD1 (6 bases). V lost 5 bases and J lost 4, with 14 bases in between. This CDR3 comprises 14 residues. Germline CDR1 MDHEN, CDR2 SYDVKM. This CDR3 is CASSPRGGGTEAFF. CDR3 nucleotide sequence: TGTGCCAGCAGTCCCAGAGGGGGTGGCACTGAAGCTTTCTTT. Drawing the rest from reference TRBV28 and TRBJ1-1, the complete variable domain is DVKVTQSSRYLVKRTGEKVFLECVQDMDHENMFWYRQDPGLGLRLIYFSYDVKMKEKGDIPEGYSVSREKKERFSLILESASTNQTSMYLCASSPRGGGTEAFFGQGTRLTVV.

V and J are TRBV7-2 and TRBJ1-2; the D gene is possibly TRBD1 (5 bases). The germline V gene has CDR1 SGHTA and CDR2 FQGNSA. CDR3 length: 15 amino acids. Trimming pared 5 bases from V and 6 bases from J, leaving 19 bases between. CDR3 in amino acids: CASSLRLGEWDGYTF. The CDR3 DNA sequence: TGTGCCAGCAGCCTTCGTTTAGGGGAATGGGATGGCTACACCTTC.

The gene calls are TRBV7-9 and TRBJ1-5; 8 bases are shared with TRBD1. CDR1 SEHNR and CDR2 FQNEAQ come from the germline V gene (reference sequence). CDR3 length: 14 residues. V lost 4 bases, J lost 7 bases, and 6 bases stayed unmatched. The CDR3 DNA reads as TGTGCCAGCAGCTCGACAGGGGATGGGCAGCCCCAGCATTTT. Translation: CASSSTGDGQPQHF.

The chain uses TRBV27 and TRBJ1-1; 7 bases are a match to TRBD1. The CDR3 is made up of 16 amino acids. Germline lookup yields CDR1 MNHEY and CDR2 SMNVEV (reference sequence). V lost 3 bases to trimming and J lost 1 base; unmatched junction nucleotides: 8. The CDR3 DNA reads as TGTGCCAGCAGTTTTTTTCCACAGGGGCCGAACACTGAAGCTTTCTTT. This sequence encodes CASSFFPQGPNTEAFF.

This chain's CDR3 is CASRTLGGPSTDTQYF. The CDR3 region has the DNA TGTGCCAGCAGAACCTTAGGGGGCCCTAGCACAGATACGCAGTATTTT. The V gene is TRBV11-2, the J gene TRBJ2-3, with TRBD1 matching over 7 bases. The CDR3 is 16 residues long. Germline values: CDR1 SGHAT, CDR2 FQNNGV. Germline trimming cut 6 bases from V and 0 bases from J; bases unmatched to any gene: 9.

The chain is built from TRBV6-5 and TRBJ1-5; possibly TRBD1 for D (6 bases). Trimming stripped 6 bases from V and 0 bases from J, with 12 bases between. The V gene's germline CDR1 is MNHEY and CDR2 SVGAGI. CDR3 length: 15 residues. This CDR3 is CASRRDTNSNQPQHF. The CDR3 DNA follows: TGTGCCAGCAGGAGGGACACAAATAGCAATCAGCCCCAGCATTTT.

This sequence joins TRBV20-1 and TRBJ1-2; TRBD1 might be the D (6 bases). Germline V gene lookup returns CDR1 DFQATT and CDR2 SNEGSKA (reference sequence). The CDR3 has 11 residues. V dropped 5 bases and J dropped 7 bases, with 11 bases sitting between them. The CDR3 sequence: CSAGGRGGYTF. The CDR3, as DNA: TGCAGTGCTGGAGGCAGGGGTGGCTACACCTTC.

The rearrangement joins TRBV19 to TRBJ2-4, with 8 bases fitting TRBD2. The CDR3 is made up of 14 amino acids. Germline CDR1 reads LNHDA; CDR2 reads SQIVND (reference sequence). V shed 10 bases, J shed 7 bases, and the junction held 12 bases outside the gene matches. CDR3 protein: CATRRTGGANIQYF. Written as DNA, the CDR3 is TGTGCCACCCGCCGGACGGGGGGGGCCAACATTCAGTACTTC.

This chain connects TRBV4-1 to TRBJ1-5; 10 bases line up with TRBD1. V dropped 1 base and J dropped 1; count of bases not matched to a gene: 7. This CDR3 region has 18 residues. The V gene's germline CDR1 is MGHRA and CDR2 YSYEKL. The CDR3 loop reads CASSQGWTGGTSNQPQHF. CDR3 coding DNA: TGCGCCAGCAGCCAAGGTTGGACAGGGGGAACGAGCAATCAGCCCCAGCATTTT.

V gene TRBV25-1 combines with J gene TRBJ1-2; D is unresolved. Trimming removed 1 base from V and 3 bases from J, with 3 bases in between. The CDR3 consists of 12 residues. Germline-derived CDR1 and CDR2 are MGHDK and SYGVNS. The DNA for the CDR3 is TGTGCCAGCAGTGAATCCTACTATGGCTACACCTTC. The encoded protein is CASSESYYGYTF.

The V gene is TRBV7-8, the J gene TRBJ1-6; no reliable D call. In germline, CDR1 is SGHVS, CDR2 FQNEAQ. The CDR3 covers 15 residues. V was trimmed by 1 base and J by 9 bases, leaving 13 bases between them. CDR3 bases: TGTGCCAGCAGCTTAGTTATAACACAAAGTTCACCCCTCCACTTT. Its protein product is CASSLVITQSSPLHF.

This clone was recorded only once. The J gene is TRBJ1-1, the V gene TRBV28; 9 positions match TRBD1. Germline values: CDR1 MDHEN, CDR2 SYDVKM. The ends lost 5 bases at V and 0 bases at J; junction bases unmatched: 4. The CDR3 extends over 15 amino acids. This CDR3 reads CASSTGGLLNTEAFF. For the CDR3, the DNA is TGTGCCAGCAGTACAGGGGGCCTTTTGAACACTGAAGCTTTCTTT.

J is TRBJ2-3 and V is TRBV28, with unresolved D. This CDR3 contains 12 residues. Germline V gives CDR1 MDHEN, CDR2 SYDVKM. The V end lost 5 bases, the J end lost 3 bases, and 6 bases lay between the germline ends. CDR3 loop: CASSPPTDTQYF. The CDR3 nucleotides are TGTGCCAGCAGTCCCCCGACAGATACGCAGTATTTT.

This chain links TRBV7-6 with TRBJ1-2; possible D gene TRBD1, 5 bases. The CDR3 has 16 residues. Germline CDR1 and CDR2: SGHVS and FNYEAQ. V dropped 1 base and J dropped 3 bases, with 15 bases sitting between them. CDR3 sequence (DNA): TGTGCCAGCAGCTTAGTCGCGGGGGGGTTTGACTATGGCTACACCTTC. It is translated as CASSLVAGGFDYGYTF.

CDR3 protein: CASSLGQTGTNEKLFF. In DNA, the CDR3 is TGTGCCAGCAGCTTAGGCCAGACAGGCACAAATGAAAAACTGTTTTTT. J is TRBJ1-4 and V is TRBV7-9, with D perhaps TRBD1 (6 bases). This CDR3 has 16 residues. V gave up 1 base and J gave up 5 bases, with 14 bases separating them. Germline V gives CDR1 SEHNR, CDR2 FQNEAQ (reference sequence).

The rearrangement joins TRBV7-9 to TRBJ2-7, with D maybe TRBD1 (6 bases). Deletions cut 0 bases from V and 6 bases from J, with 15 bases between. This CDR3 has 15 amino acids. In germline, CDR1 is SEHNR, CDR2 FQNEAQ (reference sequence). This CDR3 reads CASSLAETGLSEQYF. The CDR3 bases are TGTGCCAGCAGCTTAGCGGAGACAGGATTGTCCGAGCAGTACTTC.

This clone was detected only a few times. J is TRBJ1-5 and V is TRBV19; 7 bases match TRBD1. CDR1 is LNHDA and CDR2 is SQIVND in the germline V gene (reference sequence). V dropped 2 bases and J dropped 1; count of bases not matched to a gene: 2. This CDR3 comprises 15 residues. The chain's CDR3 is CASSITGQSNQPQHF. The CDR3 DNA sequence: TGTGCCAGTAGTATAACGGGACAGAGCAATCAGCCCCAGCATTTT. Full variable domain (remainder filled in from reference TRBV19 and TRBJ1-5): DGGITQSPKYLFRKEGQNVTLSCEQNLNHDAMYWYRQDPGQGLRLIYYSQIVNDFQKGDIAEGYSVSREKKESFPLTVTSAQKNPTAFYLCASSITGQSNQPQHFGDGTRLSIL.

This clone was seen once. The chain is built from TRBV2 and TRBJ1-2; 9 bases agree with TRBD1. Germline V lookup: CDR1 SNHLY, CDR2 FYNNEI. After removal of 7 bases from V and 4 bases from J, the junction contained 4 bases not matched to a gene. The CDR3 has 13 residues. CDR3 nucleotide sequence: TGTGCCAGCAAGGACAGGGGTGGCTATGGCTACACCTTC. This sequence encodes CASKDRGGYGYTF.

The chain combines TRBV6-6 with TRBJ1-2, with unresolved D. Germline values: CDR1 MNHNY, CDR2 SVGAGI (reference sequence). The CDR3 has 12 residues. The V end lost 5 bases, the J end lost 9 bases, and 13 bases lay between the germline ends. The CDR3: CASSLTLESYTF. The CDR3 DNA reads as TGTGCCAGCAGTCTTACACTGGAGAGCTACACCTTC.

About this clone itself: In the same sample, other DNA sequences code for this CDR3. The chain employs TRBV5-1 and TRBJ1-2; TRBD1 aligns across 8 bases. The CDR3 runs to 15 residues. The germline gives CDR1 SGHRS, CDR2 YFSETQ. Unmatched junction bases numbered 5, after V lost 1 base and J lost 3 bases. The CDR3 region has the DNA TGCGCCAGCAGCTTGCGCGGGACAGGTGACTATGGCTACACCTTC. This encodes CASSLRGTGDYGYTF.

The V and J genes are TRBV7-8 and TRBJ2-7, with 12 bases aligning to TRBD2. CDR1 and CDR2 from the germline V gene are SGHVS and FQNEAQ. V gave up 5 bases and J gave up 6 bases; unmatched junction bases: 11. The CDR3 extends over 16 amino acids. This chain's CDR3 is CASSQLAGGPNFEQYF. The CDR3 DNA sequence: TGTGCCAGCAGCCAACTAGCGGGAGGCCCCAATTTCGAGCAGTACTTC.

The V and J genes are TRBV5-1 and TRBJ1-1; D is perhaps TRBD1 (5 bases). Trimming cost V 5 bases and J 1 base, with 9 bases left between them. The CDR3 is 13 residues long. Germline V gene data show CDR1 as SGHRS and CDR2 as YFSETQ. In nucleotides, the CDR3 is TGCGCCAGCAGTACAGGTGGGAACACTGAAGCTTTCTTT. Amino acid sequence: CASSTGGNTEAFF.

This chain links TRBV18 with TRBJ2-1, with 14 nucleotides matching TRBD2. V trimming: 6 bases; J trimming: 5 bases; junction bases outside the gene matches: 9. Germline V gives CDR1 KGHSH, CDR2 LQKENI. The CDR3 sequence is 17 residues long. This CDR3 is CASSPRTSGGYNNEQFF. CDR3 nucleotides: TGTGCCAGCTCGCCGAGGACTAGCGGGGGGTATAACAATGAGCAGTTCTTC.

The V and J genes are TRBV14 and TRBJ1-2, with 8 bases that match TRBD1. The CDR3 has 15 residues. With 2 bases clipped from V and 6 bases from J, the junction kept 8 bases outside the gene matches. Germline V lookup: CDR1 SGHDN, CDR2 FVKESK. This CDR3 reads CASSQLDRGSHGYTF. The CDR3 DNA follows: TGTGCCAGCAGCCAATTAGACAGGGGATCGCATGGCTACACCTTC.

This clone has just a few counts. Here the CDR3 DNA reads TGTGCCAGCAGTTTGGAGGCCCGACCCCTGTTGCACACCTTC. This codes for CASSLEARPLLHTF. This chain connects TRBV28 to TRBJ1-2; D is ambiguous. CDR3 size: 14 residues. Germline CDR1 and CDR2: MDHEN and SYDVKM. Trimming stripped 3 bases from V and 12 bases from J, with 20 bases between.